These 25 T cell receptor beta chains share one sample of origin, sequenced in a study of identical twins listed by TCRdb under 2016. Library prep was done by 5' RACE. The sequencing machine was an Illumina HiSeq 2000. Clones were called with MiXCR by TCRdb after fastp trimmed the public reads at Q25, and only in-frame beta chains were retained. Rows are combined by CDR3 protein, so each entry shows the most common genes and DNA. For this sample there are approximately 1.8 million distinct CDR3 sequences; around 33% appear just once. The top ten clones comprise about 0.27% of the sample. The source material was cord blood. The source is a newborn girl in good health.

This clonotype was counted only a few times. The V call is TRBV4-1, the J call TRBJ2-1; D might be TRBD2 (6 bases). Trimming took 4 bases from V and 2 from J, leaving 15 bases between them. The CDR3 consists of 16 residues. The germline gives CDR1 MGHRA, CDR2 YSYEKL. Written as DNA, the CDR3 is TGCGCCAGCAGCCCGCCAGGGACTTTCACCTACAATGAGCAGTTCTTC. This sequence encodes CASSPPGTFTYNEQFF.

The table lists this clonotype with a count of one. This chain uses TRBV24-1 with TRBJ2-1; 9 nucleotides align to TRBD2. The length of the CDR3 is 16 residues. Losses at the gene ends were 4 bases for V and 2 bases for J; bases not matched to a gene: 5. CDR1 and CDR2 from the germline V gene are KGHDR and SFDVKD. The CDR3 region is CATSDPTSGPYNEQFF. The DNA for the CDR3 is TGTGCCACCAGTGACCCGACTAGCGGCCCCTACAATGAGCAGTTCTTC.

V gene TRBV25-1 combines with J gene TRBJ2-1, with 14 bases that match TRBD2. V was pared by 3 bases and J by 1 base, with 8 bases of the junction left unmatched. The CDR3 runs to 19 residues. CDR1 and CDR2 from the germline V gene are MGHDK and SYGVNS. CDR3 sequence: CASSDGLAGGIGSYNEQFF. In nucleotides, the CDR3 is TGTGCCAGCAGTGACGGACTAGCGGGGGGAATTGGATCCTACAATGAGCAGTTCTTC.

The table lists this clonotype with a few counts. V gene TRBV15 combines with J gene TRBJ2-7; possibly TRBD2 for D (5 bases). Trimming cost V 6 bases and J 3 bases, with 15 bases left between them. The CDR3 runs to 14 residues. In germline, CDR1 is LNHNV, CDR2 YYDKDF (reference sequence). CDR3 sequence: CATRALEAFYEQYF. The CDR3 DNA reads TGTGCCACCAGGGCACTAGAGGCTTTCTACGAGCAGTACTTC.

This clonotype was counted at least ten times. The gene calls are TRBV5-1 and TRBJ2-1, with 9 bases fitting TRBD2. The CDR3 is 15 amino acids. After removal of 6 bases from V and 6 bases from J, the junction contained 10 bases not matched to a gene. CDR1 is SGHRS, CDR2 YFSETQ, per germline. The CDR3 DNA sequence: TGCGCCAGCATGCTGGGGACTAGCCAATTCAATGAGCAGTTCTTC. It is translated as CASMLGTSQFNEQFF.

The J gene is TRBJ2-5, the V gene TRBV3-1, with 7 bases identical to TRBD2. J lost 11 bases, V lost 4 bases, and 10 bases had no gene match. The CDR3 consists of 13 residues. From germline, CDR1 is LGHDT and CDR2 YNNKEL (reference sequence). The CDR3 coding sequence is TGTGCCAGCAGCCGGGGAGGGTCGAGGGAGCAGTACTTC. This translates into CASSRGGSREQYF.

The J gene is TRBJ2-1, the V gene TRBV6-6, with a weak D call TRBD1 (6 bases). V was clipped by 5 bases and J by 2 bases, with 13 bases between them. This CDR3 has 15 residues. CDR1 is MNHNY, CDR2 SVGAGI, per germline (reference sequence). Here the CDR3 DNA reads TGTGCCAGCAGTAAAACAGGGCTTACCTACAATGAGCAGTTCTTC. Its protein is CASSKTGLTYNEQFF.

In its sample, this clonotype was seen a few times. The rearrangement uses TRBV28 and TRBJ2-3; maybe TRBD2 (5 bases). CDR3 length equals 16 residues. Germline-derived CDR1 and CDR2 are MDHEN and SYDVKM. The V gene lost 3 bases and the J gene lost 2 bases, with 15 bases spanning the gap. The CDR3, as DNA: TGTGCCAGCAGTTTCGGGGTGGATGAGCCCACAGATACGCAGTATTTT. Translated, it gives CASSFGVDEPTDTQYF.

The chain employs TRBV20-1 and TRBJ2-7; D call uncertain. Trimming took off 5 bases at V and 0 bases at J, with 14 bases between the two ends. Germline CDR1 reads DFQATT; CDR2 reads SNEGSKA (reference sequence). The length of the CDR3 is 14 residues. CDR3 residues: CSASDFPSSYEQYF. In DNA, the CDR3 is TGCAGTGCTTCCGACTTCCCCAGCTCCTACGAGCAGTACTTC.

The chain carries TRBV2 and TRBJ2-1, with 11 bases lining up with TRBD2. The last part of the DNA fits TRBJ2-7 better; the J call may be wrong. The CDR3 has 19 amino acids. Per the germline V gene, CDR1 is SNHLY and CDR2 is FYNNEI. CDR3 residues: CASSVEQGLAGGSYNEQYF. CDR3 nucleotide sequence: TGTGCCAGCAGTGTAGAACAGGGTCTAGCGGGAGGATCCTACAATGAGCAGTACTTC.

This clonotype was detected many times. The rearrangement links TRBV6-5 to TRBJ2-3; 9 bases fit TRBD2. Germline CDR1 is MNHEY and CDR2 is SVGAGI. The CDR3 is 16 residues long. The J segment lost 8 bases and the V segment lost 0 bases, leaving 9 bases of the junction unmatched. In DNA, the CDR3 is TGTGCCAGCAGTTACTCTGGTAGCGGGAGCTCCGGTACGCAGTATTTT. Residues: CASSYSGSGSSGTQYF.

This clonotype was seen more than once but under ten times. This chain connects TRBV6-5 to TRBJ1-6, with TRBD1 as a possible D gene (5 bases). V was trimmed by 8 bases and J by 6 bases, leaving 11 bases between them. Germline-derived CDR1 and CDR2 are MNHEY and SVGAGI. The CDR3 has 13 amino acids. CDR3 residues: CASGAALNSPLHF. DNA for the CDR3: TGTGCCAGCGGGGCAGCTCTTAATTCACCCCTCCACTTT.

This clonotype appeared a few times. The chain links TRBV20-1 to TRBJ1-4; no reliable D call. Trimming stripped 4 bases from V and 6 bases from J, with 12 bases between. CDR1 is DFQATT and CDR2 is SNEGSKA in the germline V gene (reference sequence). The CDR3 totals 13 residues. CDR3 sequence (DNA): TGCAGTGCTATGGAACCTACCGATGAAAAACTGTTTTTT. This sequence encodes CSAMEPTDEKLFF.

The chain couples TRBV20-1 to TRBJ1-1, with 7 bases that match TRBD1. The CDR3 is 15 amino acids. The V segment lost 3 bases and the J segment 3 bases; nucleotides outside the gene matches: 10. The germline V gene encodes CDR1 DFQATT and CDR2 SNEGSKA (reference sequence). The CDR3 reads CSASGQAVGYTEAFF. CDR3 DNA: TGCAGTGCTAGTGGACAGGCCGTGGGGTACACTGAAGCTTTCTTT.

This clonotype was counted a few times. This chain uses TRBV5-6 with TRBJ1-2, with a possible D match to TRBD1 (5 bases). This CDR3 region has 15 residues. Germline lookup yields CDR1 SGHDT and CDR2 YYEEEE. V was trimmed by 0 bases and J by 4 bases, leaving 13 bases between them. CDR3 sequence (DNA): TGTGCCAGCAGCTTGGGAGCAGGGAAGTCCTATGGCTACACCTTC. It yields the protein CASSLGAGKSYGYTF.

This clonotype was observed a handful of times. V is TRBV28 and J is TRBJ1-5; D is possibly TRBD1 (5 bases). The CDR3 sequence is 14 residues long. V gave up 4 bases and J gave up 6 bases, with 13 bases separating them. Looked up from germline, CDR1 is MDHEN and CDR2 is SYDVKM. The CDR3 DNA reads as TGTGCCAGCAGTTCGGGACTCACGGGTCAGCCCCAGCATTTT. Encoded protein: CASSSGLTGQPQHF.

A note on this clonotype: A much larger clone sits a single nucleotide away, making a read error possible. The chain joins TRBV5-1 to TRBJ2-1; possible D gene TRBD2, 6 bases. Per germline, CDR1 SGHRS and CDR2 YFSETQ. V lost 1 base, J lost 10 bases, and 18 bases lay in between. The CDR3 is 15 residues long. The CDR3 sequence: CASSLTRESSYEQFF. The CDR3 DNA follows: TGCGCCAGCAGCTTGACTCGGGAGAGCTCCTACGAGCAGTTCTTC.

This clonotype was detected only once. This sequence joins TRBV11-2 and TRBJ2-1, with 9 bases matching TRBD1. The assigned J gene may be wrong: the sequence end matches TRBJ2-7 better. This CDR3 has 19 residues. CDR1 is SGHAT and CDR2 is FQNNGV in the germline V gene. CDR3 protein: CASSLDRFRTGGRDNEQYF. CDR3 nucleotides: TGTGCCAGCAGCTTAGATCGGTTCCGAACAGGGGGCAGGGACAATGAGCAGTACTTC.

V and J are TRBV12-3 or TRBV12-4 and TRBJ2-1; possibly TRBD2 for D (7 bases). CDR3 size: 15 residues. Trimming stripped 6 bases from V and 4 bases from J, with 16 bases between. The CDR3 loop is CASRTGGPQYNEQFF. The CDR3 nucleotides read TGTGCCAGCAGGACCGGGGGGCCGCAATACAATGAGCAGTTCTTC.

The chain has TRBV6-1 and TRBJ2-2, with TRBD1 identical over 7 bases. The CDR3 contains 14 residues. Germline CDR1 reads MNHNS; CDR2 reads SASEGT. The V and J ends lost 7 bases and 2 bases, in that order; junction bases with no gene match: 4. CDR3 in DNA: TGTGCCAGCAACCGGGACAGAAACACCGGGGAGCTGTTTTTT. Its protein is CASNRDRNTGELFF.

This sequence joins TRBV7-9 and TRBJ1-1; no definite D call. The CDR3 length is 15 residues. CDR1 and CDR2 (germline): SEHNR, FQNEAQ (reference sequence). Between the trimmed V and J ends, which lost 3 bases and 7 bases, there was a span of 18 bases. The CDR3 protein is CASSFYSGNYGEAFF. In DNA, the CDR3 is TGTGCCAGCAGCTTTTACAGTGGAAATTACGGTGAAGCTTTCTTT.

CDR3 residues: CASSPTFSGRSPHEQYF. The CDR3 DNA follows: TGTGCCAGCAGTCCCACATTTAGCGGGAGAAGCCCACATGAGCAGTACTTC. V and J are TRBV28 and TRBJ2-5; 9 nucleotides align to TRBD2. Germline assignment: CDR1 MDHEN and CDR2 SYDVKM. With V trimmed by 5 bases and J by 11 bases, 21 bases remained unmatched. This CDR3 has 17 residues. Combining the CDR3 with reference TRBV28 and TRBJ2-5 gives the whole variable domain DVKVTQSSRYLVKRTGEKVFLECVQDMDHENMFWYRQDPGLGLRLIYFSYDVKMKEKGDIPEGYSVSREKKERFSLILESASTNQTSMYLCASSPTFSGRSPHEQYFGPGTRLLVL.

This clonotype occurred a few times. The chain links TRBV6-1 to TRBJ2-3; either TRBD1 or TRBD2 may supply D (5 bases each). The V gene lost 7 bases and the J gene lost 1 base, with 18 bases spanning the gap. Germline values: CDR1 MNHNS, CDR2 SASEGT. The CDR3 covers 16 residues. The CDR3 coding sequence is TGTGCCAGCAATTTGGTCCGGGACGGGGGCACAGATACGCAGTATTTT. It is translated as CASNLVRDGGTDTQYF.

The chain carries TRBV7-9 and TRBJ2-7, with D perhaps matching TRBD1 (6 bases). Germline assignment: CDR1 SEHNR and CDR2 FQNEAQ (reference sequence). CDR3 size: 14 residues. V was shortened by 5 bases and J by 0 bases, with 11 bases between the two germline ends. In DNA, the CDR3 is TGTGCCAGCAGCGGAAGACAGGACTCCTACGAGCAGTACTTC. It is translated as CASSGRQDSYEQYF.

V usage is TRBV24-1 and J usage is TRBJ2-5; 10 nucleotides match TRBD1. Germline V lookup: CDR1 KGHDR, CDR2 SFDVKD. V trimming: 3 bases; J trimming: 3 bases; junction bases outside the gene matches: 3. The CDR3 consists of 15 residues. The CDR3 here is CATSDRGQGKETQYF. In DNA, the CDR3 is TGTGCCACCAGTGATCGGGGACAGGGGAAAGAGACCCAGTACTTC.